Shown below are 7 T cell receptor beta chains from a single sample sequenced in a study of vaccination and CD4 T cells after COVID-19. Treatment here: roughly 11-day PBMC culture with coronavirus spike peptide pools or control peptides (ViraFEST assay). The Oncomine TCR Beta short-read assay sequenced DNA from cultured CD4+ T cells. MiXCR, applied by TCRdb to the PCR reads, yields one record per CDR3 protein. The table lists about 15,000 distinct CDR3 sequences, around 50% of them singletons. These receptors have no known antigen. Sequenced: CD4+ T cells from blood, cultured in vitro. Source of these receptors: a human donor who had recovered from COVID-19.

This chain links TRBV27 with TRBJ2-2; possibly TRBD1 for D (6 bases). V lost 4 bases and J lost 6, with 15 bases in between. The germline CDR1 and CDR2 sequences are MNHEY and SMNVEV (reference sequence). The CDR3 is 15 residues long. The CDR3 reads CASSSYRDEAGELFF. In nucleotides, the CDR3 is TGTGCCAGCAGTTCCTACAGGGACGAGGCCGGGGAGCTGTTTTTT.

This sequence joins TRBV12-3 or TRBV12-4 and TRBJ1-1; 8 positions agree with TRBD1. The CDR3 length is 14 residues. Unmatched junction bases numbered 10, after V lost 10 bases and J lost 3 bases. This CDR3 reads CATKTQGADTEAFF. CDR3 sequence (DNA): TGTGCCACCAAGACCCAGGGGGCGGACACTGAAGCTTTCTTT.

The chain links TRBV12-2 to TRBJ1-6; TRBD1, the D gene given by the table, was not confirmed from the DNA. TRBV12-2 has pseudogene status. The CDR3 runs to 19 residues. The CDR3 sequence: CASRLWGECEQVGDSPLHF. CDR3 DNA: TGTGCAAGTCGCTTATGGGGGGAGTGCGAACAGGTCGGGGATTCACCCCTCCACTTT.

V and J are TRBV25-1 and TRBJ2-5, with 8 bases lining up with TRBD1. CDR3 length: 14 amino acids. Per germline, CDR1 MGHDK and CDR2 SYGVNS. Trimming removed 8 bases from V and 5 bases from J; junction bases left unmatched: 10. The CDR3 nucleotides are TGTGCCAGCGAGGACAGGGCCTTAGGGGAGACCCAGTACTTC. Its protein is CASEDRALGETQYF.

The chain carries TRBV27 and TRBJ2-3; 8 bases are a match to TRBD2. CDR3 length equals 15 residues. After removal of 4 bases from V and 0 bases from J, the junction contained 3 bases not matched to a gene. Looked up from germline, CDR1 is MNHEY and CDR2 is SMNVEV (reference sequence). The CDR3 DNA sequence: TGTGCCAGCAGTTCCCTAGCGGGTAGCACAGATACGCAGTATTTT. Its protein product is CASSSLAGSTDTQYF.

This chain uses TRBV6-5 with TRBJ2-5; 7 bases fit TRBD2. The CDR3 spans 15 residues. Unmatched junction bases numbered 3, after V lost 2 bases and J lost 0 bases. Per the germline V gene, CDR1 is MNHEY and CDR2 is SVGAGI. The DNA for the CDR3 is TGTGCCAGCAGTTACGACGGGGGGTACCAAGAGACCCAGTACTTC. It translates to CASSYDGGYQETQYF.

The CDR3 reads CASSFGLDRNSYNEQFF. For the CDR3, the DNA is TGTGCCAGCAGCTTCGGCCTGGACAGGAACTCCTACAATGAGCAGTTCTTC. This rearrangement joins TRBV5-4 to TRBJ2-1; 7 bases map to TRBD1. Germline CDR1 SGHNT, CDR2 YYREEE (reference sequence). The CDR3 runs 17 residues. The ends lost 2 bases at V and 0 bases at J; junction bases unmatched: 8.